These 18 T cell receptor beta chains originate from one sample sequenced in a study of T-cell memory formation after mild COVID-19. Each CDR3 protein gets one entry after TCRdb re-called the 5' RACE reads with MiXCR. The sample includes a few hundred thousand distinct CDR3 sequences, around 27% of them seen just once. Sequences were obtained from PBMCs or a T cell subset sorted from them (not recorded which). The receptor set was obtained from an adult woman who had mild COVID-19 (a few samples of this study predate the infection). Cell type and time point are not known.

The rearrangement links TRBV12-3 or TRBV12-4 to TRBJ1-5, with 8 nucleotides matching TRBD1. The length of the CDR3 is 15 residues. V shed 3 bases, J shed 4 bases, and the junction held 5 bases outside the gene matches. CDR3 DNA sequence: TGTGCCAGCAGTTTGTCAGGGGGCGAGAATCAGCCCCAGCATTTT. It specifies CASSLSGGENQPQHF.

This clonotype appeared a few times. This CDR3 is CSAWTGVGEQFF. Written as DNA, the CDR3 is TGCAGTGCTTGGACAGGGGTTGGGGAGCAGTTCTTC. This rearrangement joins TRBV20-1 to TRBJ2-1; 9 nucleotides align to TRBD1. The germline gives CDR1 DFQATT, CDR2 SNEGSKA (reference sequence). The CDR3 has 12 residues. V shed 5 bases, J shed 10 bases, and the junction held 6 bases outside the gene matches.

The rearrangement joins TRBV20-1 to TRBJ2-3; 8 positions match TRBD2. V shed 2 bases, J shed 2 bases, and the junction held 6 bases outside the gene matches. CDR1 is DFQATT, CDR2 SNEGSKA, per germline (reference sequence). This CDR3 comprises 15 residues. DNA of the CDR3: TGCAGTGCTAGATTGGGGCGGGGGGCCACAGATACGCAGTATTTT. It specifies CSARLGRGATDTQYF.

The V call is TRBV3-1, the J call TRBJ2-3; D gene uncertain. This CDR3 has 15 amino acids. The germline V gene encodes CDR1 LGHDT and CDR2 YNNKEL (reference sequence). Trimming shortened V by 0 bases and J by 0 bases, and 7 bases separated the two germline ends. Written as DNA, the CDR3 is TGTGCCAGCAGCCAAGAGGGGTTTAGCACAGATACGCAGTATTTT. Translated, it gives CASSQEGFSTDTQYF.

In nucleotides, the CDR3 is TGTGCCAGCAGCCAGAGGGGACAGGGAACCTACGAGCAGTACTTC. It encodes CASSQRGQGTYEQYF. The rearrangement uses TRBV11-1 and TRBJ2-7; 9 bases match TRBD1. Germline assignment: CDR1 SGHAT and CDR2 FQDESV (reference sequence). The V gene end was trimmed by 5 bases and the J gene end by 2 bases; junction bases not matched to a gene: 7. This CDR3 comprises 15 residues. Looking up the rest from reference TRBV11-1 and TRBJ2-7 gives the full variable domain: EAEVAQSPRYKITEKSQAVAFWCDPISGHATLYWYRQILGQGPELLVQFQDESVVDDSQLPKDRFSAERLKGVDSTLKIQPAELGDSAMYLCASSQRGQGTYEQYFGPGTRLTVT.

The rearrangement links TRBV7-3 to TRBJ2-3; D is ambiguous. Trimming took 2 bases from V and 0 from J, leaving 6 bases between them. CDR3 length: 14 residues. Germline V gene lookup returns CDR1 SGHTA and CDR2 FQGTGA. CDR3 DNA: TGTGCCAGCAGCTTACAAGAGAGCACAGATACGCAGTATTTT. As protein: CASSLQESTDTQYF.

The chain links TRBV29-1 to TRBJ2-1; 13 bases are shared with TRBD2. The CDR3 contains 19 residues. The V gene's germline CDR1 is SQVTM and CDR2 ANQGSEA. With V trimmed by 0 bases and J by 3 bases, 11 bases remained unmatched. The CDR3 loop reads CSVEDLTSGGRRNYNEQFF. For the CDR3, the DNA is TGCAGCGTTGAAGATCTGACTAGCGGGGGGCGGAGAAACTACAATGAGCAGTTCTTC.

CDR3 in amino acids: CATSSTGRSNQPQHF. The CDR3 region has the DNA TGTGCCACCAGTAGTACCGGGAGAAGCAATCAGCCCCAGCATTTT. This chain links TRBV24-1 with TRBJ1-5; no clear D. V was cut by 6 bases and J by 1 base, with 12 bases left in between. Germline CDR1 is KGHDR and CDR2 is SFDVKD. The CDR3 runs to 15 residues.

The V and J genes are TRBV6-5 and TRBJ2-1; TRBD1 agrees at 9 bases. The germline V gene encodes CDR1 MNHEY and CDR2 SVGAGI. The J segment lost 7 bases and the V segment lost 5 bases, leaving 15 bases of the junction unmatched. The CDR3 is 17 residues long. CDR3 nucleotide sequence: TGTGCCAGCAGTCCATCCCCAACCGGGACAGGGAGGAATGAGCAGTTCTTC. Translating it yields CASSPSPTGTGRNEQFF.

This rearrangement joins TRBV12-3 or TRBV12-4 to TRBJ1-4; D might be TRBD1 (5 bases). The V gene lost 5 bases and the J gene lost 4 bases, with 11 bases spanning the gap. This CDR3 is 14 amino acids long. The CDR3 DNA follows: TGTGCCAGCAGTGCGGGACTCTTTAATGAAAAACTGTTTTTT. It specifies CASSAGLFNEKLFF.

The chain is built from TRBV15 and TRBJ1-4; D is possibly TRBD1 (6 bases). Trimming left V 4 bases short and J 8 bases short, with 14 bases between. CDR1 is LNHNV, CDR2 YYDKDF, per germline (reference sequence). This CDR3 region has 14 residues. The CDR3 bases are TGTGCCACCAGCATCCCCGGGACACGGGAAAAACTGTTTTTT. It translates to CATSIPGTREKLFF.

The chain joins TRBV6-2 or TRBV6-3 to TRBJ1-2, with D unclear. CDR3 length: 16 amino acids. Germline V gene lookup returns CDR1 MNHEY and CDR2 SVGEGT. Trimming stripped 0 bases from V and 2 bases from J, with 13 bases between. CDR3 nucleotides: TGTGCCAGCAGTTACTCCTCTTCCGGTCTAAACTATGGCTACACCTTC. As protein: CASSYSSSGLNYGYTF.

As concerns this clonotype: One junction end does not reproduce the germline sequence, and a read error may be involved. This rearrangement joins TRBV14 to TRBJ2-2; 11 positions agree with TRBD2. This CDR3 spans 17 amino acids. The germline gives CDR1 SGHDN, CDR2 FVKESK. CDR3 in DNA: TGTGCCAGCAGCCAACGACTAGCGGGAAAATACACCGGGGAGCCGTTTTTT. It specifies CASSQRLAGKYTGEPFF.

The chain carries TRBV4-3 and TRBJ1-1; TRBD1 agrees at 8 bases. Germline CDR1 reads LGHNA; CDR2 reads YSLEER. V shed 3 bases, J shed 2 bases, and the junction held 8 bases outside the gene matches. This CDR3 has 16 amino acids. The CDR3 DNA reads as TGCGCCAGCAGCCACGGACTGACAGGGGCTAACACTGAAGCTTTCTTT. It yields the protein CASSHGLTGANTEAFF.

The chain has TRBV2 and TRBJ1-6; D is ambiguous. Trimming removed 7 bases at V and 7 bases at J, with 11 bases between. The germline V gene has CDR1 SNHLY and CDR2 FYNNEI. The CDR3 loop spans 13 amino acids. Written as DNA, the CDR3 is TGTGCCAGCAACGGACTACAGAATTCACCCCTCCACTTT. As protein: CASNGLQNSPLHF.

CDR3 amino acids: CSARDDPGGDNTEAFF. The CDR3 nucleotides are TGCAGTGCTAGAGATGACCCGGGGGGGGATAACACTGAAGCTTTCTTT. The chain uses TRBV20-1 and TRBJ1-1, with a tentative D call TRBD1 (5 bases). Germline V gene data show CDR1 as DFQATT and CDR2 as SNEGSKA (reference sequence). Trimming removed 0 bases from V and 2 bases from J, with 16 bases in between. The CDR3 loop spans 16 amino acids.

The V and J genes are TRBV3-1 and TRBJ1-1; 11 nucleotides agree with TRBD1. Germline assignment: CDR1 LGHDT and CDR2 YNNKEL (reference sequence). The CDR3 length is 15 residues. Trimming took 1 base from V and 3 from J; bases not matched to a gene: 1. The CDR3 DNA follows: TGTGCCAGCAGCCAAGGGGACAGGGGGTACACTGAAGCTTTCTTT. It translates to CASSQGDRGYTEAFF.

This clonotype appeared a few times. The chain couples TRBV12-3 or TRBV12-4 to TRBJ2-1; 7 nucleotides line up with TRBD1. CDR3 length: 11 amino acids. With 5 bases clipped from V and 10 bases from J, the junction kept 2 bases outside the gene matches. CDR3 sequence: CASSRRGEQFF. The CDR3 nucleotides are TGTGCCAGCAGTCGCAGGGGGGAGCAGTTCTTC.